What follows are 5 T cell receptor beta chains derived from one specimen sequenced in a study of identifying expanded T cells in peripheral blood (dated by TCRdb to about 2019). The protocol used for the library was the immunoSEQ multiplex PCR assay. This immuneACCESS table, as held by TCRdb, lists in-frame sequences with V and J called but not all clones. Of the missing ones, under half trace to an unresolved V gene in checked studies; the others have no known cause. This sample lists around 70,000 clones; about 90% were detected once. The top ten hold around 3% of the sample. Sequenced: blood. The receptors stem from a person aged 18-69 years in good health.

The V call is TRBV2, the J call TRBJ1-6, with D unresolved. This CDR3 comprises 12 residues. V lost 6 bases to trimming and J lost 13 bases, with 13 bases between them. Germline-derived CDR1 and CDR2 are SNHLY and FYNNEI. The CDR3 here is CASSPGSPPLHF. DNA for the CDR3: TGTGCCAGCAGCCCAGGCTCCCCCCCCCTCCACTTT.

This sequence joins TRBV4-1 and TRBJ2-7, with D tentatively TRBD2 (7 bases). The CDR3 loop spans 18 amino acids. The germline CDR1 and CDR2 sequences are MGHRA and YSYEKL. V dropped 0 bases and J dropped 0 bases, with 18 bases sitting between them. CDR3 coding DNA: TGCGCCAGCAGCCAAGATGGGGGAGGGGGAGCGAGCTCCTACGAGCAGTACTTC. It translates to CASSQDGGGGASSYEQYF.

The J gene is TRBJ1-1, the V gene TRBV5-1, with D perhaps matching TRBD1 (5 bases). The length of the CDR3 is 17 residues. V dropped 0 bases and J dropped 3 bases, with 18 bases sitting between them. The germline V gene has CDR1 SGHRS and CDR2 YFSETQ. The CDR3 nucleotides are TGCGCCAGCAGCTTGGTTCTGTCGGGGCAGGGTGACACTGAAGCTTTCTTT. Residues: CASSLVLSGQGDTEAFF.

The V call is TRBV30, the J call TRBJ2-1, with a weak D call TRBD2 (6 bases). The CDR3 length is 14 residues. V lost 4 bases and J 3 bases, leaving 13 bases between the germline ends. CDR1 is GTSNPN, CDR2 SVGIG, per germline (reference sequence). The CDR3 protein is CAWTSGSNYNEQFF. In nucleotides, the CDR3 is TGTGCCTGGACAAGCGGGTCAAACTACAATGAGCAGTTCTTC. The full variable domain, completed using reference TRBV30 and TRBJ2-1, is SQTIHQWPATLVQPVGSPLSLECTVEGTSNPNLYWYRQAAGRGLQLLFYSVGIGQISSEVPQNLSASRPQDRQFILSSKKLLLSDSGFYLCAWTSGSNYNEQFFGPGTRLTVL.

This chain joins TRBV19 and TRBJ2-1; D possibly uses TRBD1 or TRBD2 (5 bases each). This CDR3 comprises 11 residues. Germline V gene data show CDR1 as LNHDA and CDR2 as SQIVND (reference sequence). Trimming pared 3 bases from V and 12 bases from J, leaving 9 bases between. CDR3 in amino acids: CASSMGVGQFF. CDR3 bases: TGTGCCAGTAGTATGGGGGTGGGGCAGTTCTTC. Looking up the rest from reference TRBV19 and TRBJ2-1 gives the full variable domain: DGGITQSPKYLFRKEGQNVTLSCEQNLNHDAMYWYRQDPGQGLRLIYYSQIVNDFQKGDIAEGYSVSREKKESFPLTVTSAQKNPTAFYLCASSMGVGQFFGPGTRLTVL.